The sequence of this T cell receptor (beta chain) was determined in a study of Ad26.COV2.S vaccination and SARS-CoV-2 variants. Clones were read by immunoSEQ multiplex PCR, and TCRdb kept only the in-frame ones, dropping some. The table records around 500,000 clones, 89% of them present only once. Study results and caveats: Vaccinees showed greater spike-specific TCR breadth than placebo recipients.

To note about this clone: Its antigen is still unknown.

Treatment defined: approximately 18 received Ad26.COV2.S at low or high dose, single or two shots; several received placebo; per-sample allocation not given. Sample collection was performed on day 63 after the first vaccine or placebo injection. The CDR3 has 11 amino acids. V lost 3 bases to trimming and J lost 9 bases, with 6 bases between them. The sequence was obtained from a person between 18 and 65 years old who received the Ad26.COV2.S COVID-19 vaccine or a placebo. The chain uses TRBV12-3 or TRBV12-4 and TRBJ2-1; D ambiguous. The sample consisted of peripheral blood, taken in a trial of Ad26.COV2.S vaccine versus placebo. The CDR3 bases are TGTGCCAGCAGTTTTTATGGTGAGCAGTTCTTC. This encodes CASSFYGEQFF.